This record covers a single T cell receptor (beta chain). Its cognate antigen is unknown. The data were taken from a study of T cells expressing NK-cell markers. Study findings and constraints: For over five donors, the dominant NKG2C+ clonotypes made up roughly 1.0-7.5% of their CD8+ T cells. The CD3+CD56-NKG2C+ fraction was also led by these clonotypes in a handful of donors.

TCRdb re-called the 5' RACE reads; one entry per CDR3 protein, DNA not given. The listing contains 500,000 to 700,000 distinct CDR3 sequences. Germline CDR1 SGHAT, CDR2 FQNNGV. This CDR3 comprises 16 residues. Sequenced: blood T cells: a sorted CD56 or NKG2C T cell subset, CD4+ or CD8+ T cells, or bulk PBMC T cells (not recorded which). The source is a man aged 18 to 30 in good health. The rearrangement uses TRBV11-2 and TRBJ2-3. Here the CDR3 reads CASSFRPLRGSDTQYF.